This T cell receptor beta chain appears in the sequencing data of a study of T cell changes during pregnancy in multiple sclerosis. Generated by immunoSEQ multiplex PCR, the TCRdb table keeps only in-frame clones and is missing some. Among some 70,000 clones listed, approximately 92% were seen once. Trimming removed 7 bases from V and 8 bases from J, with 20 bases in between. Germline loops: CDR1 MNHNS, CDR2 SASEGT. The CDR3 consists of 14 residues. The rearrangement uses TRBV6-1 and TRBJ1-2; D is ambiguous. The sequence derives from a female donor with multiple sclerosis, enrolled in a pregnancy study. This material consisted of peripheral blood, taken in the first trimester of pregnancy. The CDR3 region is CASTQQRDRVGYTF. In DNA form, the CDR3 reads TGTGCCAGCACCCAACAGAGGGATAGGGTCGGCTACACCTTC.